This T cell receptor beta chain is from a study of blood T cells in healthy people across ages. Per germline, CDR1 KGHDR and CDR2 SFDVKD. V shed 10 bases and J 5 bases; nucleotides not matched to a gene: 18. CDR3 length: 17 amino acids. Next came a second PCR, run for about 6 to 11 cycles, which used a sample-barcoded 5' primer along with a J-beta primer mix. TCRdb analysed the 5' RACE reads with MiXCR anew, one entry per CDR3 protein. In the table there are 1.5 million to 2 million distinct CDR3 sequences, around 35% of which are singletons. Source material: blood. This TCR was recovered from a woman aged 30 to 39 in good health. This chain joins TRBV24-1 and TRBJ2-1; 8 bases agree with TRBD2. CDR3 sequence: CATAGTGTSGYNNEQFF. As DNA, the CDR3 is TGTGCCACGGCCGGGACGGGCACTAGCGGATATAACAATGAGCAGTTCTTC.